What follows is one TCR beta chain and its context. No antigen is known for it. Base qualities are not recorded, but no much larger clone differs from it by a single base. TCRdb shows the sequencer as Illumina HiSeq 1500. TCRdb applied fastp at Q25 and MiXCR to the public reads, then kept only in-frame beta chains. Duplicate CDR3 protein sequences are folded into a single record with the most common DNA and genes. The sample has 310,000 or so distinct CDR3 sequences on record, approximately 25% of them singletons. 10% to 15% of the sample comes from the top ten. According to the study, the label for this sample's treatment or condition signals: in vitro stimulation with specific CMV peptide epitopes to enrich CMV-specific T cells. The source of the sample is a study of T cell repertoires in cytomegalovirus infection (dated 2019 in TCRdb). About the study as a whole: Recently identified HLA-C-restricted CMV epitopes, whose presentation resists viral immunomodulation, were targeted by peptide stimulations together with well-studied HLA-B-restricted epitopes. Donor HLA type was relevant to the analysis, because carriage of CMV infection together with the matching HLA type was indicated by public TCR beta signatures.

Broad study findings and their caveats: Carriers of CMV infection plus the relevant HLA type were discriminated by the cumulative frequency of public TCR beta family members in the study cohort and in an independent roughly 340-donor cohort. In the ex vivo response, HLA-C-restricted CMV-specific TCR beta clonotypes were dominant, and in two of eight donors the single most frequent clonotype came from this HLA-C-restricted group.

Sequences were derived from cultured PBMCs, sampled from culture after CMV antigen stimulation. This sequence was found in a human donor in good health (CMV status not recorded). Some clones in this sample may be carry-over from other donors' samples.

The CDR3 reads CTSSLGSGNTIYF. The nucleotide sequence is TGTACCAGCAGCTTAGGCTCCGGAAACACCATATATTTT. Recombination joined TRBV7-2 with TRBJ1-3, with the D segment identity uncertain. CDR1 SGHTA and CDR2 FQGNSA are derived from the germline V gene. The junction carries 5 bases between V and J, which are trimmed by 1 base and 4 bases respectively. CDR3 length: 13 amino acids, cysteine to phenylalanine. Of the read, only the CDR3 DNA is kept; its 39 bases are in frame from base 1. Full variable domain (CDR3 extended with the reference TRBV7-2 and TRBJ1-3 proteins): GAGVSQSPSNKVTEKGKDVELRCDPISGHTALYWYRQSLGQGLEFLIYFQGNSAPDKSGLPSDRFSAERTGGSVSTLTIQRTQQEDSAVYLCTSSLGSGNTIYFGEGSWLTVV.